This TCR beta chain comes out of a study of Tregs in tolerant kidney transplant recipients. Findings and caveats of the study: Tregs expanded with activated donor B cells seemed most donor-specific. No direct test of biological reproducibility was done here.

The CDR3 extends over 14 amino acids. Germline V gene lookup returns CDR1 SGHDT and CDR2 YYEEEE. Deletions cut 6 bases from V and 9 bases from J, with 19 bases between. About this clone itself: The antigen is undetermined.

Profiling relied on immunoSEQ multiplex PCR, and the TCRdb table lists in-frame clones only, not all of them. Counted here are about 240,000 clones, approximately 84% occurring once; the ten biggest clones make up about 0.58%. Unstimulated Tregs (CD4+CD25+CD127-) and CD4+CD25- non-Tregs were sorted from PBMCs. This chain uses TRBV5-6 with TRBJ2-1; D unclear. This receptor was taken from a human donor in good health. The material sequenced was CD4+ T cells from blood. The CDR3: CASTYQGWASEQFF. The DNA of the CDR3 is TGTGCCAGCACCTACCAAGGGTGGGCAAGTGAGCAGTTCTTC.